Each of the 20 T cell receptor beta chains below was sequenced from the same sample in a study of cytomegalovirus exposure and HLA in healthy donors. The study ran its PCR with 60 Vbeta and 13 Jbeta primers. Here immunoSEQ multiplex PCR was the method, and the copy in TCRdb shows in-frame clones only, minus some. The sample comprises 83,000 or so clones, 60% to 80% of which are singletons, and about 6.1% rests with the top ten. Source material: PBMCs. The receptors shown here come from a female donor in good health and CMV-seronegative.

This chain joins TRBV5-4 and TRBJ2-1; a possible D gene is TRBD2 (5 bases). The CDR3 has 13 residues. CDR1 SGHNT and CDR2 YYREEE come from the germline V gene (reference sequence). The V gene lost 9 bases and the J gene lost 5 bases, with 15 bases spanning the gap. The CDR3 sequence: CATIGSSDNEQFF. In DNA form, the CDR3 reads TGTGCCACAATTGGGAGCTCAGACAATGAGCAGTTCTTC.

This chain connects TRBV5-1 to TRBJ1-2; 9 nucleotides agree with TRBD1. This CDR3 comprises 15 residues. The V gene's germline CDR1 is SGHRS and CDR2 YFSETQ. Germline trimming cut 4 bases from V and 2 bases from J; bases unmatched to any gene: 6. For the CDR3, the DNA is TGCGCCAGCAGCAGGAGGGACAGGGAAAACTATGGCTACACCTTC. It translates to CASSRRDRENYGYTF.

V and J are TRBV9 and TRBJ2-2, with 9 bases that match TRBD1. The V and J ends lost 0 bases and 3 bases, in that order; junction bases with no gene match: 3. The CDR3 covers 16 residues. The germline CDR1 and CDR2 sequences are SGDLS and YYNGEE. The CDR3 sequence is CASSVVGDRDTGELFF. The CDR3 DNA follows: TGTGCCAGCAGCGTAGTAGGGGACAGGGACACCGGGGAGCTGTTTTTT.

This rearrangement joins TRBV7-6 to TRBJ2-1, with 10 bases aligning to TRBD2. With 1 base clipped from V and 8 bases from J, the junction kept 11 bases outside the gene matches. Germline CDR1 reads SGHVS; CDR2 reads FNYEAQ. There are 17 residues in the CDR3. DNA for the CDR3: TGTGCCAGCAGCTTAGGGGCTAGCGGGAGTAGACGCGATGAGCAGTTCTTC. Residues: CASSLGASGSRRDEQFF.

This chain uses TRBV29-1 with TRBJ2-7; 9 positions match TRBD1. CDR3 size: 12 residues. Per germline, CDR1 SQVTM and CDR2 ANQGSEA. V gave up 6 bases and J gave up 3 bases; unmatched junction bases: 3. The DNA for the CDR3 is TGCAGCGTATCGACAGGGGGCTACGAGCAGTACTTC. This translates into CSVSTGGYEQYF.

The genes are TRBV10-1 and TRBJ2-7; the D gene is possibly TRBD2 (5 bases). The V gene lost 7 bases and the J gene lost 7 bases, with 11 bases spanning the gap. Germline CDR1 WNHNN, CDR2 SYGVQD (reference sequence). The CDR3 spans 11 residues. The CDR3 bases are TGCGCCAGCATCGGGGTGTGGGAGCAGTACTTC. Translation gives CASIGVWEQYF.

The V and J genes are TRBV10-3 and TRBJ2-7; 7 bases are shared with TRBD1. V trimming: 7 bases; J trimming: 2 bases; junction bases outside the gene matches: 8. The CDR3 consists of 14 residues. Germline values: CDR1 ENHRY, CDR2 SYGVKD. DNA for the CDR3: TGTGCCATCAAGACCGGGACAGTTCCCTACGAGCAGTACTTC. Amino acid sequence: CAIKTGTVPYEQYF.

The rearrangement joins TRBV18 to TRBJ2-5; maybe TRBD1 (6 bases). Germline loops: CDR1 KGHSH, CDR2 LQKENI. The CDR3 has 13 residues. The germline V and J ends were trimmed by 3 bases and 6 bases, with 11 bases remaining between them. Here the CDR3 DNA reads TGTGCCAGCTCACCGGGGGCTGAACAGACCCAGTACTTC. As protein: CASSPGAEQTQYF.

The chain is built from TRBV28 and TRBJ2-5; tentative D call: TRBD2 (7 bases). Germline V gene lookup returns CDR1 MDHEN and CDR2 SYDVKM. The CDR3 is made up of 17 amino acids. V gave up 6 bases and J gave up 1 base, with 21 bases separating them. The CDR3 DNA is TGTGCCAGCAGCCTCTCTTGGGGGGGGCCAGTCCAAGAGACCCAGTACTTC. Its protein is CASSLSWGGPVQETQYF.

This chain uses TRBV11-3 with TRBJ1-1; perhaps TRBD1 as D (5 bases). CDR1 and CDR2 from the germline V gene are SGHNT and YENEEA. Trimming stripped 2 bases from V and 2 bases from J, with 6 bases between. CDR3 length: 13 amino acids. As DNA, the CDR3 is TGTGCCAGCAGCTTACAGGGAAACACTGAAGCTTTCTTT. This codes for CASSLQGNTEAFF.

The chain joins TRBV18 to TRBJ2-1; a weak D match, TRBD1 (5 bases). The CDR3 contains 14 residues. Germline V CDR1 and CDR2: KGHSH, LQKENI. With 6 bases removed from V and 2 bases from J, the gap between germline ends came to 11 bases. In DNA form, the CDR3 reads TGTGCCAGCTCCCCCAGGGAAACCTACAATGAGCAGTTCTTC. This encodes CASSPRETYNEQFF.

The rearrangement links TRBV5-1 to TRBJ1-1, with D perhaps TRBD1 (5 bases). The CDR3 is 12 residues long. The V end lost 5 bases, the J end lost 1 base, and 6 bases lay between the germline ends. Germline V lookup: CDR1 SGHRS, CDR2 YFSETQ. The CDR3 DNA follows: TGCGCCAGCAGGGGGGGGAACACTGAAGCTTTCTTT. It translates to CASRGGNTEAFF.

The chain carries TRBV7-2 and TRBJ1-2; no firm D call. This CDR3 contains 14 residues. V lost 1 base and J 0 bases, leaving 6 bases between the germline ends. Germline CDR1 reads SGHTA; CDR2 reads FQGNSA. The CDR3 loop reads CASSLDTTNYGYTF. The CDR3 bases are TGTGCCAGCAGCTTAGACACCACTAACTATGGCTACACCTTC.

This sequence joins TRBV6-6 and TRBJ2-2, with 9 bases that match TRBD1. The CDR3 covers 14 residues. V shed 7 bases, J shed 4 bases, and the junction held 4 bases outside the gene matches. CDR1 is MNHNY and CDR2 is SVGAGI in the germline V gene (reference sequence). CDR3 sequence reads: CASIQTGGTGELFF. CDR3 in DNA: TGTGCCAGCATTCAGACAGGGGGCACCGGGGAGCTGTTTTTT.

The gene calls are TRBV27 and TRBJ1-2; weak D call: TRBD1 (6 bases). This CDR3 is 16 amino acids long. The V end was cut by 6 bases, the J end by 8 bases, with 25 bases between. Germline values: CDR1 MNHEY, CDR2 SMNVEV (reference sequence). CDR3 protein: CASSRDDRLGVRGYTF. The CDR3 DNA is TGTGCCAGCAGCCGCGATGACAGGCTCGGGGTTCGGGGCTACACCTTC.

The genes are TRBV28 and TRBJ1-5, with TRBD1 identical over 8 bases. Losses at the gene ends were 2 bases for V and 3 bases for J; bases not matched to a gene: 12. The CDR3 is made up of 18 amino acids. Germline V gene data show CDR1 as MDHEN and CDR2 as SYDVKM. Here the CDR3 reads CASSLPNRQGIFNQPQHF. In DNA, the CDR3 is TGTGCCAGCAGTTTACCCAATAGACAGGGGATCTTCAATCAGCCCCAGCATTTT.

The J gene is TRBJ2-1, the V gene TRBV5-4, with D possibly TRBD2 on 6 matching bases. The CDR3 loop spans 15 amino acids. Germline V gives CDR1 SGHNT, CDR2 YYREEE (reference sequence). Trimming stripped 5 bases from V and 5 bases from J, with 17 bases between. The CDR3 nucleotides read TGTGCCAGCAGTTTGAAACCGGGGGTTAACAATGAGCAGTTCTTC. Translation: CASSLKPGVNNEQFF. Supplemented by reference TRBV5-4 and TRBJ2-1, the full variable domain reads ETGVTQSPTHLIKTRGQQVTLRCSSQSGHNTVSWYQQALGQGPQFIFQYYREEENGRGNFPPRFSGLQFPNYSSELNVNALELDDSALYLCASSLKPGVNNEQFFGPGTRLTVL.

This sequence joins TRBV27 and TRBJ2-7, with TRBD1 as a possible D gene (5 bases). The CDR3 contains 13 residues. Trimming stripped 6 bases from V and 3 bases from J, with 12 bases between. From germline, CDR1 is MNHEY and CDR2 SMNVEV (reference sequence). Here the CDR3 reads CASSRTRSYEQYF. As DNA, the CDR3 is TGTGCCAGCAGCCGGACAAGGAGCTACGAGCAGTACTTC.

V is TRBV5-1 and J is TRBJ1-6; 9 nucleotides agree with TRBD1. This CDR3 comprises 16 residues. The V gene's germline CDR1 is SGHRS and CDR2 YFSETQ. Trimming took 4 bases from V and 6 from J; bases not matched to a gene: 8. Here the CDR3 reads CASSLGQGSGNSPLHF. CDR3 nucleotide sequence: TGCGCCAGCAGCCTAGGACAGGGGAGCGGTAATTCACCCCTCCACTTT.

The CDR3 DNA sequence: TGTGCCAGTAGTATAGAATGGACAGGGTCGGCAACTAATGAAAAACTGTTTTTT. Its protein product is CASSIEWTGSATNEKLFF. J is TRBJ1-4 and V is TRBV19; 8 bases are shared with TRBD1. Germline loops: CDR1 LNHDA, CDR2 SQIVND (reference sequence). After removal of 0 bases from V and 0 bases from J, the junction contained 6 bases not matched to a gene. The CDR3 spans 18 residues. Filled out from reference TRBV19 and TRBJ1-4, the complete variable domain reads DGGITQSPKYLFRKEGQNVTLSCEQNLNHDAMYWYRQDPGQGLRLIYYSQIVNDFQKGDIAEGYSVSREKKESFPLTVTSAQKNPTAFYLCASSIEWTGSATNEKLFFGSGTQLSVL.